The rows below give T cell receptor beta chains drawn from one sample of a study of cytomegalovirus exposure and HLA in healthy donors. The method was immunoSEQ multiplex PCR; TCRdb's version includes in-frame clones alone and lacks a portion of them. The sample includes under 200,000 clones, roughly 84% seen only once; the top ten take around 0.97%. Sequences were obtained from PBMCs. The receptors originated from a man aged 25-45 years in good health and CMV-seronegative. The CDR3 runs from the conserved cysteine through the conserved F or W. The D gene is left open where the match is weak. Clone size is shown for a subset of rows, as once, few, many or a class of expanded clone.

d_call,j_call,clone_size,v_call,cdr3_aa,cdr3_nt
-,TRBJ1-2,few,TRBV4-1,CASSQASANYGYTF,TGCGCCAGCAGCCAAGCTTCAGCTAACTATGGCTACACCTTC
TRBD1,TRBJ1-4,-,TRBV4-2,CASSQERTGGGGEKLFF,TGTGCCAGCAGCCAAGAGAGGACAGGGGGCGGAGGTGAAAAACTGTTTTTT
-,TRBJ2-2,-,TRBV18,CASSPREGVGTGELFF,TGTGCCAGCTCACCACGCGAAGGGGTGGGCACCGGGGAGCTGTTTTTT
TRBD1,TRBJ1-2,-,TRBV11-2,CASSLSDRGLIDYGYTF,TGTGCCAGCAGCTTATCTGACAGGGGGCTTATCGACTATGGCTACACCTTC
-,TRBJ1-2,-,TRBV6-4,CASSNSFGYTF,TGTGCCAGCAGTAACAGTTTTGGCTACACCTTC
-,TRBJ1-3,-,TRBV18,CASSPSQAGNTIYF,TGTGCCAGCTCACCAAGTCAGGCTGGAAACACCATATATTTT
-,TRBJ1-4,-,TRBV5-4,CASSFSPGQSNEKLFF,TGTGCCAGCAGCTTTAGTCCTGGGCAGAGTAATGAAAAACTGTTTTTT
TRBD1,TRBJ2-2,-,TRBV11-2,CASSLGQGFAGELFF,TGTGCCAGCAGCTTAGGACAGGGCTTCGCCGGGGAGCTGTTTTTT
TRBD1,TRBJ2-7,-,TRBV5-1,CASSLSGTGPYEQYF,TGCGCCAGCAGCTTATCCGGGACAGGTCCCTACGAGCAGTACTTC
-,TRBJ2-7,few,TRBV7-9,CASSLVGGPEQYF,TGTGCCAGCAGCTTAGTTGGCGGGCCCGAGCAGTACTTC
-,TRBJ2-7,-,TRBV11-1,CASSLGGPSYEQYF,TGTGCCAGCAGCTTAGGGGGGCCCTCCTACGAGCAGTACTTC
TRBD2,TRBJ2-1,-,TRBV7-2,CASSLAGTPSGRANEQFF,TGTGCCAGCAGCTTAGCCGGGACTCCTAGCGGGAGGGCCAATGAGCAGTTCTTC
-,TRBJ1-1,-,TRBV19,CASSQKADNHLGAFF,TGTGCCAGTAGTCAAAAAGCTGACAATCACCTGGGAGCTTTCTTT
-,TRBJ1-5,-,TRBV19,CASSISTASNQPQHF,TGTGCCAGTAGTATATCGACAGCTTCCAATCAGCCCCAGCATTTT
-,TRBJ1-3,-,TRBV5-1,CASSLSVSGNTIYF,TGCGCCAGCAGCTTGTCGGTCTCTGGAAACACCATATATTTT
TRBD1,TRBJ1-5,-,TRBV10-3,CAISESNRGGNQPQHF,TGTGCCATCAGTGAGTCGAACAGGGGAGGCAATCAGCCCCAGCATTTT
-,TRBJ1-3,-,TRBV7-2,CASSLARGSGNTIYF,TGTGCCAGCAGCTTAGCCCGGGGGTCTGGAAACACCATATATTTT
TRBD2,TRBJ2-7,once,TRBV7-6,CASSPTLLAGVAYEQYF,TGTGCCAGCAGCCCCACACTACTAGCGGGAGTGGCCTACGAGCAGTACTTC
-,TRBJ2-1,-,TRBV29-1,CSVDGHPGNEQFF,TGCAGCGTTGACGGACACCCCGGCAATGAGCAGTTCTTC
-,TRBJ2-2,-,TRBV25-1,CASTHLAGQSGELFF,TGTGCCAGCACCCACCTTGCGGGGCAAAGCGGGGAGCTGTTTTTT
TRBD1,TRBJ1-1,-,TRBV25-1,CASSEQGAVTEAFF,TGTGCCAGCAGTGAACAGGGGGCGGTAACTGAAGCTTTCTTT
-,TRBJ2-3,once,TRBV9,CASSPLSSGTDTQYF,TGTGCCAGCAGTCCCCTCTCGAGCGGCACAGATACGCAGTATTTT
TRBD1,TRBJ1-2,-,TRBV19,CASNSPGTGYGYTF,TGTGCCAGTAATTCTCCCGGGACAGGGTATGGCTACACCTTC
TRBD2,TRBJ2-2,-,TRBV9,CASSVGAGVTGELFF,TGTGCCAGCAGCGTAGGAGCGGGGGTCACCGGGGAGCTGTTTTTT
-,TRBJ2-1,-,TRBV10-3,CAISESRSTSTSGDEQFF,TGTGCCATCAGTGAGTCGAGATCTACTAGTACCTCCGGGGATGAGCAGTTCTTC
-,TRBJ1-5,-,TRBV30,CAWSVGATNQPQHF,TGTGCCTGGAGTGTAGGGGCAACAAATCAGCCCCAGCATTTT
-,TRBJ1-1,-,TRBV6-1,CASGFGGIAEASF,TGTGCCAGCGGGTTCGGGGGAATCGCTGAAGCTTCCTTT
-,TRBJ2-5,-,TRBV5-1,CASSPRLDQETQYF,TGCGCCAGCAGCCCCCGACTGGACCAAGAGACCCAGTACTTC
TRBD1,TRBJ1-6,-,TRBV5-1,CASSQRGTGSSYNSPLHF,TGCGCCAGCAGCCAGAGGGGGACAGGGAGCTCCTATAATTCACCCCTCCACTTT
-,TRBJ1-2,once,TRBV5-4,CASSFDSNYGYTF,TGTGCCAGCAGCTTCGACAGCAACTATGGCTACACCTTC
TRBD1,TRBJ1-2,few,TRBV2,CATDGMDRIYGYTF,TGTGCCACCGACGGGATGGACAGGATTTATGGCTACACCTTC
-,TRBJ1-2,-,TRBV10-2,CASSFQGSHGYTF,TGCGCCAGCAGTTTTCAGGGGAGCCATGGCTACACCTTC
TRBD1,TRBJ2-3,-,TRBV5-4,CASSLAGGDRVVNTQYF,TGTGCCAGCAGCTTGGCCGGAGGGGACAGGGTGGTAAATACGCAGTATTTT
-,TRBJ1-1,few,TRBV7-6,CASSLDRLGNTEAFF,TGTGCCAGCAGCTTAGACCGTCTAGGGAACACTGAAGCTTTCTTT
-,TRBJ1-3,-,TRBV27,CASSLAGFGNTIYF,TGTGCCAGCAGTTTGGCAGGGTTTGGAAACACCATATATTTT
-,TRBJ2-2,-,TRBV6-6,CASTMASPTGELFF,TGTGCCAGCACGATGGCTAGTCCCACCGGGGAGCTGTTTTTT
-,TRBJ1-1,-,TRBV5-4,CASTLLMSNTEAFF,TGTGCCAGCACCCTACTTATGTCGAACACTGAAGCTTTCTTT